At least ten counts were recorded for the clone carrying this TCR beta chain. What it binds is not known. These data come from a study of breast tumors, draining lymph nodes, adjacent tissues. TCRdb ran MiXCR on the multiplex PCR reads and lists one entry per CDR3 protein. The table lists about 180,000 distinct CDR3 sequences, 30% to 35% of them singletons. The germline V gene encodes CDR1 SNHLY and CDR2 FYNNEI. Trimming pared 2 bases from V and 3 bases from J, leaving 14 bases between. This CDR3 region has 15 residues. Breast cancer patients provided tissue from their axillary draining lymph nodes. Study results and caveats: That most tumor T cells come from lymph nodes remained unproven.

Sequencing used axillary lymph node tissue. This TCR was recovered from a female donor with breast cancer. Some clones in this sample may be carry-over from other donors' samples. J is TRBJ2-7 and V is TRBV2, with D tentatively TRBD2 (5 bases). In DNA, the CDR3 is TGTGCCAGCAGTGAACTTGTTAAGAGGGACTACGAGCAGTACTTC. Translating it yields CASSELVKRDYEQYF.